The 21 T cell receptor beta chains below all came from one sample that was sequenced in a study of T-cell reconstitution after alpha-beta-depleted transplantation in children. TCRbeta library construction was performed incorporating unique molecular identifiers. MiXCR, run by TCRdb on the PCR reads, gives a single entry per CDR3 protein. The table includes about 16,000 distinct CDR3 sequences, 4.5% to 6.5% detected once. The source material was PBMCs, sampled before TCRalphabeta/CD19-depleted stem cell transplant. The origin of the receptors is a boy aged 5-17 years with acute lymphoblastic leukemia, due to receive a stem cell transplant.

This clonotype was counted many times. The chain has TRBV6-5 and TRBJ1-5; D ambiguous. The CDR3 sequence is 15 residues long. Germline V lookup: CDR1 MNHEY, CDR2 SVGAGI. The ends were cut back, 0 bases at V and 0 bases at J, with 6 bases in the middle. The CDR3 is CASSYSGVSNQPQHF. CDR3 DNA sequence: TGTGCCAGCAGTTACTCCGGGGTTAGCAATCAGCCCCAGCATTTT.

This clonotype occurred many times. The chain recombines TRBV7-9 with TRBJ1-4; D unresolved. Germline values: CDR1 SEHNR, CDR2 FQNEAQ (reference sequence). The CDR3 is 12 amino acids. V lost 4 bases and J lost 9, with 9 bases in between. CDR3 coding DNA: TGTGCCAGCAGCTCCGGCGGACAAAAACTGTTTTTT. It codes for CASSSGGQKLFF.

This clonotype is categorized as medium-sized. CDR3 coding DNA: TGCGCCAGCAGCCAAGGGGCCAGCGGGAGGGCCTATGAGCAGTTCTTC. Translating gives CASSQGASGRAYEQFF. The chain combines TRBV4-1 with TRBJ2-1; 10 bases fit TRBD2. The length of the CDR3 is 16 residues. Germline V gene lookup returns CDR1 MGHRA and CDR2 YSYEKL. After removal of 1 base from V and 8 bases from J, the junction contained 8 bases not matched to a gene.

This clonotype was seen at least ten times. The gene calls are TRBV19 and TRBJ1-5; D remains unclear. This CDR3 region has 15 residues. The germline V gene has CDR1 LNHDA and CDR2 SQIVND (reference sequence). Deletions cut 7 bases from V and 0 bases from J, with 13 bases between. CDR3 nucleotides: TGTGCCAGTACTCTCGACACTTCTAGCAATCAGCCCCAGCATTTT. Amino acid sequence: CASTLDTSSNQPQHF.

This clonotype was observed many times. The chain links TRBV18 to TRBJ2-2, with a tentative D call TRBD2 (5 bases). The V end was cut by 0 bases, the J end by 8 bases, with 13 bases between. The CDR3 covers 15 residues. Germline V gene data show CDR1 as KGHSH and CDR2 as LQKENI. CDR3 sequence reads: CASSPPPSGLGELFF. CDR3 in DNA: TGTGCCAGCTCACCACCCCCCAGCGGTCTAGGGGAGCTGTTTTTT.

In this sample, this clonotype turned up many times. The J gene is TRBJ2-1, the V gene TRBV12-3 or TRBV12-4; D call uncertain. V was cut by 2 bases and J by 7 bases, with 9 bases left in between. The CDR3 extends over 13 amino acids. CDR3 region: CASSLRIWNEQFF. The CDR3 DNA reads as TGTGCCAGCAGTTTAAGGATCTGGAATGAGCAGTTCTTC.

This clonotype was observed at least ten times. This sequence joins TRBV6-5 and TRBJ1-3; D unresolved. The CDR3 has 18 residues. The V end lost 6 bases, the J end lost 0 bases, and 21 bases lay between the germline ends. Germline CDR1 MNHEY, CDR2 SVGAGI. CDR3 amino acids: CASRTRRSPMSSGNTIYF. The CDR3, as DNA: TGTGCCAGCAGGACGAGAAGGTCACCAATGAGCTCTGGAAACACCATATATTTT.

This clonotype is medium-sized. The chain couples TRBV5-6 to TRBJ2-5; 8 bases fit TRBD1. This CDR3 comprises 16 residues. CDR1 SGHDT and CDR2 YYEEEE come from the germline V gene. Trimming cost V 0 bases and J 3 bases; bases outside gene matches: 7. DNA for the CDR3: TGTGCCAGCAGCTTGGGTGGACAGGGTTGGAAAGAGACCCAGTACTTC. It translates to CASSLGGQGWKETQYF.

The chain joins TRBV2 to TRBJ2-1, with 8 bases aligning to TRBD2. The CDR3 is 16 residues long. Per germline, CDR1 SNHLY and CDR2 FYNNEI. Germline trimming cut 6 bases from V and 0 bases from J; bases unmatched to any gene: 7. CDR3 coding DNA: TGTGCCAGCAGCTGGACTAGCCGAAGCTCCTACAATGAGCAGTTCTTC. It encodes CASSWTSRSSYNEQFF.

Comments on this clonotype: Its ends do not fully match the called genes, so a read error is possible. The chain joins TRBV20-1 to TRBJ2-1, with 11 bases aligning to TRBD2. The CDR3 sequence is 16 residues long. CDR1 is DFQATT and CDR2 is SNEGSKA in the germline V gene (reference sequence). The CDR3 DNA sequence: TGCTGTGCTTTATCGTTAGCGGGAGGGATCTACAATGAGCAGTTCTTC. Translation: CCALSLAGGIYNEQFF.

In this sample, this clonotype turned up a few times. This rearrangement joins TRBV14 to TRBJ2-3; D perhaps matches TRBD2 (5 bases). V was trimmed by 0 bases and J by 6 bases, leaving 13 bases between them. This CDR3 is 15 amino acids long. CDR1 SGHDN and CDR2 FVKESK come from the germline V gene. DNA of the CDR3: TGTGCCAGCAGCCAAGATAACGCCCGAGGGGATACGCAGTATTTT. This gives the protein CASSQDNARGDTQYF.

At least ten counts were recorded for this clonotype. The chain employs TRBV9 and TRBJ1-4; D may be TRBD1 (5 bases). V was cut by 0 bases and J by 4 bases, with 10 bases left in between. Germline V gene data show CDR1 as SGDLS and CDR2 as YYNGEE. CDR3 size: 15 residues. CDR3 in DNA: TGTGCCAGCAGCGTAGGGGGCCGGTATAATGAAAAACTGTTTTTT. Protein sequence: CASSVGGRYNEKLFF.

This clonotype was counted at least ten times. DNA of the CDR3: TGCAGCGCTGCGGGACAGGGGGCTCCCAATGAGCAGTTCTTC. Protein: CSAAGQGAPNEQFF. This chain links TRBV29-1 with TRBJ2-1, with 12 positions matching TRBD1. The CDR3 is 14 residues long. The germline CDR1 and CDR2 sequences are SQVTM and ANQGSEA. V gave up 7 bases and J gave up 6 bases; unmatched junction bases: 7.

This clonotype occurred many times. The rearrangement joins TRBV18 to TRBJ2-4; D may be TRBD1 or TRBD2 (5 bases each). Trimming pared 3 bases from V and 9 bases from J, leaving 12 bases between. This CDR3 region has 13 residues. CDR1 and CDR2 from the germline V gene are KGHSH and LQKENI. The CDR3: CASSPGAEGIQYF. CDR3 DNA: TGTGCCAGCTCACCCGGGGCCGAGGGCATTCAGTACTTC.

This clonotype was found many times. V and J are TRBV4-3 and TRBJ2-2; 8 bases line up with TRBD1. The V gene's germline CDR1 is LGHNA and CDR2 YSLEER. This CDR3 has 17 amino acids. The V segment lost 1 base and the J segment 4 bases; nucleotides outside the gene matches: 8. The CDR3 sequence is CASSQGTGPRGTGELFF. The CDR3 DNA follows: TGCGCCAGCAGCCAAGGGACAGGGCCAAGGGGCACCGGGGAGCTGTTTTTT.

This clonotype was detected many times. The rearrangement joins TRBV30 to TRBJ2-5, with TRBD1 matching 7 bases. The CDR3 spans 15 residues. The germline gives CDR1 GTSNPN, CDR2 SVGIG (reference sequence). V shed 5 bases and J 2 bases; nucleotides not matched to a gene: 11. CDR3 nucleotide sequence: TGTGCCTGGGGCAAACCGGGACAGCAACAAGAGACCCAGTACTTC. Translating it yields CAWGKPGQQQETQYF.

This clonotype was seen repeatedly, ten times or more. V usage is TRBV7-2 and J usage is TRBJ2-7, with D possibly being TRBD1 (6 bases). The germline V gene has CDR1 SGHTA and CDR2 FQGNSA. Deletions cut 5 bases from V and 4 bases from J, with 12 bases between. The CDR3 spans 13 residues. The CDR3 reads CASSPVRGYEQYF. In DNA, the CDR3 is TGTGCCAGCAGCCCCGTCAGGGGTTACGAGCAGTACTTC.

This clonotype is labeled as large (0.1 to 1%). The rearrangement joins TRBV27 to TRBJ1-5; D unclear. Between the trimmed V and J ends, which lost 5 bases and 1 base, there was a span of 9 bases. The length of the CDR3 is 14 residues. Germline loops: CDR1 MNHEY, CDR2 SMNVEV (reference sequence). CDR3 sequence reads: CASSLGLSNQPQHF. The DNA for the CDR3 is TGTGCCAGCAGTCTCGGACTGAGCAATCAGCCCCAGCATTTT.

This clonotype was counted between two and nine times. J is TRBJ2-7 and V is TRBV6-2 or TRBV6-3; TRBD2 might be the D (6 bases). This CDR3 contains 15 residues. In germline, CDR1 is MNHEY, CDR2 SVGEGT. V lost 6 bases and J 2 bases, leaving 17 bases between the germline ends. The CDR3 spells CASSRLAAFTYEQYF. The CDR3 DNA sequence: TGTGCCAGCAGCCGGTTAGCGGCCTTCACCTACGAGCAGTACTTC.

For this clonotype: Its ends do not fully match the called genes, so a read error is possible. This chain connects TRBV5-5 to TRBJ2-5; unclear D gene. In germline, CDR1 is SGHKS, CDR2 YYEKEE (reference sequence). This CDR3 contains 14 residues. This CDR3 is CAISSLPLPETQYF. The CDR3 DNA is TGTGCCATCAGCTCCCTGCCCCTTCCAGAGACCCAGTACTTC.

This clonotype was observed many times. The genes are TRBV24-1 and TRBJ2-6; no reliable D call. Per the germline V gene, CDR1 is KGHDR and CDR2 is SFDVKD. The V end was cut by 4 bases, the J end by 2 bases, with 11 bases between. CDR3 length: 16 amino acids. CDR3 sequence (DNA): TGTGCCACCAGTGAAGTAATACCCACTGGGGCCAACGTCCTGACTTTC. This encodes CATSEVIPTGANVLTF.